These 14 T cell receptor beta chains originate from one sample sequenced in a study of blood T cell repertoires in COVID-19 (dated by TCRdb to the early 2020s). Receptor amplification or capture employed the immunoSEQ multiplex PCR assay. TCRdb re-hosts the immuneACCESS table, in-frame sequences only. Its copies lack some clones; in the studies checked, an unresolved V gene accounts for under half of them, and the cause for the rest is not known. The sample table lists about 47,000 clones, more than 80% of them with a count of one. The ten most abundant clones make up 8.8% of the sample. The sequencing input was peripheral blood. These receptors all come from a man in his sixties with acute or convalescent COVID-19.

This chain connects TRBV25-1 to TRBJ1-1; the match to TRBD1 covers 7 bases. The CDR3 consists of 16 residues. Trimming took 1 base from V and 1 from J; bases not matched to a gene: 6. Germline loops: CDR1 MGHDK, CDR2 SYGVNS. The CDR3 region has the DNA TGTGCCAGCAGTGAATGGGCGGGGACAGAGAACACTGAAGCTTTCTTT. Protein: CASSEWAGTENTEAFF.

The chain uses TRBV29-1 and TRBJ2-3; 7 bases fit TRBD1. Per germline, CDR1 SQVTM and CDR2 ANQGSEA. The length of the CDR3 is 12 residues. J gave up 5 bases and V 8 bases, and 7 bases lay outside the gene matches. As DNA, the CDR3 is TGCAGCCTAAAGGGGGCCGGAGATACGCAGTATTTT. As protein: CSLKGAGDTQYF.

The chain carries TRBV4-1 and TRBJ1-5; 8 bases are a match to TRBD1. This CDR3 region has 17 residues. Germline CDR1 MGHRA, CDR2 YSYEKL. V gave up 0 bases and J gave up 6 bases; unmatched junction bases: 10. The CDR3 here is CASSQEAAQGARQPQHF. CDR3 nucleotides: TGCGCCAGCAGCCAAGAAGCGGCTCAGGGGGCTCGTCAGCCCCAGCATTTT.

The gene calls are TRBV4-3 and TRBJ2-7; possibly TRBD2 for D (5 bases). Germline V gene data show CDR1 as LGHNA and CDR2 as YSLEER. V dropped 1 base and J dropped 7 bases, with 14 bases sitting between them. The CDR3 runs to 14 residues. The CDR3 nucleotides are TGCGCCAGCAGCCAAGCTTTTCTGTCGGGGGAGCAGTACTTC. This codes for CASSQAFLSGEQYF.

The chain uses TRBV19 and TRBJ1-1; D gene uncertain. The length of the CDR3 is 15 residues. V was cut by 0 bases and J by 0 bases, with 8 bases left in between. Germline V gene lookup returns CDR1 LNHDA and CDR2 SQIVND (reference sequence). CDR3 DNA: TGTGCCAGTAGTATAGAGGGCGCCATGAACACTGAAGCTTTCTTT. The encoded protein is CASSIEGAMNTEAFF.

The gene calls are TRBV5-1 and TRBJ1-6; TRBD1 aligns across 8 bases. Germline V gene sequence: CDR1 SGHRS, CDR2 YFSETQ. The CDR3 is made up of 15 amino acids. The trim removed 4 bases at V and 9 bases at J, leaving 9 bases unmatched. CDR3 nucleotides: TGCGCCAGCAGCCTTTCGGACAGGGCGAGTTCACCCCTCCACTTT. Translating gives CASSLSDRASSPLHF. Based on the CDR3 plus reference TRBV5-1 and TRBJ1-6, the full variable domain is KAGVTQTPRYLIKTRGQQVTLSCSPISGHRSVSWYQQTPGQGLQFLFEYFSETQRNKGNFPGRFSGRQFSNSRSEMNVSTLELGDSALYLCASSLSDRASSPLHFGNGTRLTVT.

This clone was seen a handful of times. The rearrangement joins TRBV27 to TRBJ2-7; 7 positions match TRBD1. This CDR3 region has 14 residues. Germline-derived CDR1 and CDR2 are MNHEY and SMNVEV (reference sequence). The V and J ends lost 5 bases and 5 bases, in that order; junction bases with no gene match: 9. For the CDR3, the DNA is TGTGCCAGCAGTCCCAAGACAGGGAGTAACGAGCAGTACTTC. It is translated as CASSPKTGSNEQYF.

CDR3 coding DNA: TGCGCCAGCAGCCGAGAGCGGGGGTCCTCCTACGAGCAGTACTTC. As protein: CASSRERGSSYEQYF. V is TRBV4-1 and J is TRBJ2-7, with TRBD2 identical over 8 bases. Looked up from germline, CDR1 is MGHRA and CDR2 is YSYEKL. J was trimmed by 0 bases and V by 4 bases; bases with no gene match: 5. This CDR3 is 15 amino acids long.

This chain joins TRBV10-3 and TRBJ2-5; 10 positions agree with TRBD1. V dropped 5 bases and J dropped 5; count of bases not matched to a gene: 5. The germline CDR1 and CDR2 sequences are ENHRY and SYGVKD. The CDR3 contains 14 residues. CDR3 loop: CAISQGQGLETQYF. CDR3 DNA sequence: TGTGCCATCAGTCAGGGACAGGGGCTGGAGACCCAGTACTTC.

The chain combines TRBV20-1 with TRBJ1-2, with D perhaps matching TRBD1 (6 bases). CDR1 and CDR2 (germline): DFQATT, SNEGSKA (reference sequence). V dropped 3 bases and J dropped 7 bases, with 15 bases sitting between them. The CDR3 is 13 residues long. The CDR3 region is CSASKGDAGGYTF. DNA of the CDR3: TGCAGTGCTAGTAAGGGGGACGCTGGTGGCTACACCTTC.

The CDR3 region has the DNA TGTGCCAGCACCGTGGACAGCTACGAGCAGTACTTC. Protein sequence: CASTVDSYEQYF. The chain recombines TRBV5-6 with TRBJ2-7; D is perhaps TRBD1 (6 bases). Germline loops: CDR1 SGHDT, CDR2 YYEEEE. The V end was cut by 6 bases, the J end by 3 bases, with 10 bases between. This CDR3 is 12 amino acids long.

The V call is TRBV6-5, the J call TRBJ1-5; no clear D. Germline CDR1 is MNHEY and CDR2 is SVGAGI. There are 15 residues in the CDR3. With 0 bases removed from V and 4 bases from J, the gap between germline ends came to 10 bases. The CDR3 loop reads CASSYSGSENQPQHF. As DNA, the CDR3 is TGTGCCAGCAGTTACTCCGGGAGCGAAAATCAGCCCCAGCATTTT.

The V and J genes are TRBV27 and TRBJ2-7; tentative D call: TRBD1 (6 bases). The CDR3 loop spans 14 amino acids. The germline gives CDR1 MNHEY, CDR2 SMNVEV (reference sequence). Trimming removed 8 bases at V and 1 base at J, with 15 bases between. The CDR3 spells CASRIMTGSYEQYF. In DNA form, the CDR3 reads TGTGCCAGCCGAATCATGACAGGTTCCTACGAGCAGTACTTC.

This clone was counted a few times. V is TRBV7-8 and J is TRBJ1-1; 10 nucleotides align to TRBD1. The V and J ends lost 6 bases and 2 bases, in that order; junction bases with no gene match: 6. The length of the CDR3 is 15 residues. Germline CDR1 is SGHVS and CDR2 is FQNEAQ. The CDR3: CASRIRQGANTEAFF. In DNA form, the CDR3 reads TGTGCCAGCAGGATCCGACAGGGGGCAAACACTGAAGCTTTCTTT.